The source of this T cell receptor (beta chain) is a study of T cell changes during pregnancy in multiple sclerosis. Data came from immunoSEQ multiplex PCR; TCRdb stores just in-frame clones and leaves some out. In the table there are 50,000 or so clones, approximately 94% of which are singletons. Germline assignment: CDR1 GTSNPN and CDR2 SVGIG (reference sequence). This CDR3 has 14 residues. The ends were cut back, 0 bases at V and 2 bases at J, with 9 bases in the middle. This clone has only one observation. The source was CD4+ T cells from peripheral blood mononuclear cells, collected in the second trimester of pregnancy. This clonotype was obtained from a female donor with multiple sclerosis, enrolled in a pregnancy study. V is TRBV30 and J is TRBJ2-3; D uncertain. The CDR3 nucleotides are TGTGCCTGGAGTGTCGGTTCACCCACAGATACGCAGTATTTT. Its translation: CAWSVGSPTDTQYF. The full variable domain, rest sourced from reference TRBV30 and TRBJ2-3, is SQTIHQWPATLVQPVGSPLSLECTVEGTSNPNLYWYRQAAGRGLQLLFYSVGIGQISSEVPQNLSASRPQDRQFILSSKKLLLSDSGFYLCAWSVGSPTDTQYFGPGTRLTVL.